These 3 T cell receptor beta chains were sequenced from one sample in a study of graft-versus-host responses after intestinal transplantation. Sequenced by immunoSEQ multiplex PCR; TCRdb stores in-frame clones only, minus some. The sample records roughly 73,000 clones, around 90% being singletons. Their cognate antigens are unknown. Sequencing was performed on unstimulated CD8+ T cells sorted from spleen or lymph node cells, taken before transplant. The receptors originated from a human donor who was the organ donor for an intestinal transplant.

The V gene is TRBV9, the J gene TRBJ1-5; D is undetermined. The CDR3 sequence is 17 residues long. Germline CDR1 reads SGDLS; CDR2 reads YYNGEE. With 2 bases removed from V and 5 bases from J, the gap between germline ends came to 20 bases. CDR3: CASSVLADFVLYQPQHF. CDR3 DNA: TGTGCCAGCAGCGTTTTAGCGGATTTCGTTCTCTATCAGCCCCAGCATTTT.

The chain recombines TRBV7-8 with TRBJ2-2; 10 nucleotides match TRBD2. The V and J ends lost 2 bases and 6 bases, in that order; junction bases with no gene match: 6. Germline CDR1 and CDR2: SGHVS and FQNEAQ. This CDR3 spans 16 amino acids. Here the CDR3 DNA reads TGTGCCAGCAGCTTAAGACTAGCGGGTTTTCCCGGGGAGCTGTTTTTT. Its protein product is CASSLRLAGFPGELFF.

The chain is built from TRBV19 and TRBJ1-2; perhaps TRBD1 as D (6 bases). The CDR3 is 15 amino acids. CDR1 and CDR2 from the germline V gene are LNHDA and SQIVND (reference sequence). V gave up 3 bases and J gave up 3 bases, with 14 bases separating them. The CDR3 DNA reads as TGTGCCAGTAGTATTTCGGCAGGGGATGACTATGGCTACACCTTC. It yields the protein CASSISAGDDYGYTF.